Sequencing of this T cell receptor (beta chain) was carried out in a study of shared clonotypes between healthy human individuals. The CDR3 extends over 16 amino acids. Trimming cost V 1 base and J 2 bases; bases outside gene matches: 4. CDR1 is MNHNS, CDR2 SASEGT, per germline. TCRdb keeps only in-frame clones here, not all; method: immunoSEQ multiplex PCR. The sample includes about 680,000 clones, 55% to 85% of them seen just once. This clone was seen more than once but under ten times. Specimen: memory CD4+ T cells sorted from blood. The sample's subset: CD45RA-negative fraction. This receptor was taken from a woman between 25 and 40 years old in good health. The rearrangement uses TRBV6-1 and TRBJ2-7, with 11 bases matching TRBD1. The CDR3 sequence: CASSEGTGGATYEQYF. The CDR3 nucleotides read TGTGCCAGCAGTGAAGGGACAGGGGGCGCGACCTACGAGCAGTACTTC.